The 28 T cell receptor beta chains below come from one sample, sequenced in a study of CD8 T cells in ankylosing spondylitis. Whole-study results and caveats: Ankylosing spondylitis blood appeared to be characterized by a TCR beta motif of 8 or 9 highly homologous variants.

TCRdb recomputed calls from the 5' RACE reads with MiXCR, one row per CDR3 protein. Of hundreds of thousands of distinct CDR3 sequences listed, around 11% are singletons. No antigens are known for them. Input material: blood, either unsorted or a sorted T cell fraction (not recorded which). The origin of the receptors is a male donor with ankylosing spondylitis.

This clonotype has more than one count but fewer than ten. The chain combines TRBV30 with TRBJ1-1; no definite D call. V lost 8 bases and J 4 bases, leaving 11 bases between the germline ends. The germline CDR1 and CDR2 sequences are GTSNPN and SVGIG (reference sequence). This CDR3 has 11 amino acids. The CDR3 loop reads CARLDFTEAFF. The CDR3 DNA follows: TGTGCCCGGTTGGACTTCACTGAAGCTTTCTTT.

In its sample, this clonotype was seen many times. CDR3 residues: CSANNYEQYF. CDR3 nucleotides: TGCAGTGCTAATAACTACGAGCAGTACTTC. The chain uses TRBV20-1 and TRBJ2-7; D is unclear. Trimming removed 4 bases at V and 3 bases at J, with 4 bases between. The CDR3 runs to 10 residues. The germline V gene has CDR1 DFQATT and CDR2 SNEGSKA (reference sequence).

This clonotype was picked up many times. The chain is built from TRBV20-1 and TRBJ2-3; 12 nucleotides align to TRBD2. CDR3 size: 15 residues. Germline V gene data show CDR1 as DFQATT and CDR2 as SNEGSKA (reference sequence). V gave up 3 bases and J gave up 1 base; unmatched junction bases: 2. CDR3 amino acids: CSARTSGSGTDTQYF. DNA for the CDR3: TGCAGTGCTAGGACTAGCGGGAGTGGCACAGATACGCAGTATTTT.

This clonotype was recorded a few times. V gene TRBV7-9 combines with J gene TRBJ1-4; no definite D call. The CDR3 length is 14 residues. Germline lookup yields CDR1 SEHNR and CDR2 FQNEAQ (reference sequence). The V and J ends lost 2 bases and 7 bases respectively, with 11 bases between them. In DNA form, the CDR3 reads TGTGCCAGCAGCTTACTAGGAAACTCTGAAAAACTGTTTTTT. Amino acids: CASSLLGNSEKLFF.

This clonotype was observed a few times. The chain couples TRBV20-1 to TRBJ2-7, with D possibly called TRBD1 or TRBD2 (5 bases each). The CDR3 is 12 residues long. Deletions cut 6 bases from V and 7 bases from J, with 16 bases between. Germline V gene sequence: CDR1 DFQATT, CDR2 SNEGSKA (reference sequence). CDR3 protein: CSAGPLAGEQYF. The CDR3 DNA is TGCAGTGCGGGACCTCTAGCTGGGGAGCAGTACTTC.

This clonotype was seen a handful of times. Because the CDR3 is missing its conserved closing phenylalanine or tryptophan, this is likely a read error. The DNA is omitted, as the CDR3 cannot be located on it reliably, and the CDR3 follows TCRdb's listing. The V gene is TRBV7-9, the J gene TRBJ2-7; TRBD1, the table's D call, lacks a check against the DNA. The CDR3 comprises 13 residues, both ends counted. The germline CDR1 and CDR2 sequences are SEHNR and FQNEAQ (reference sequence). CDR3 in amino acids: CASSFGLTDVPWL.

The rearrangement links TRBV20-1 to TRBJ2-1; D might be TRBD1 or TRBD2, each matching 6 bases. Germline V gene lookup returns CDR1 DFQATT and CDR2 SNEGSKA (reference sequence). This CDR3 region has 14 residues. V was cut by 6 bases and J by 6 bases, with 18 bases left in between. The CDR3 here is CSAGWGAWGNEQFF. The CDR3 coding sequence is TGCAGTGCGGGGTGGGGGGCGTGGGGCAATGAGCAGTTCTTC.

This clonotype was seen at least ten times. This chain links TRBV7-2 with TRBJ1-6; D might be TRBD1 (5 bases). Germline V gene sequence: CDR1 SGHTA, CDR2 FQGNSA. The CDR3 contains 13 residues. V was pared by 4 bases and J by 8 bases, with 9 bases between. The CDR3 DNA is TGTGCCAGCAGCTCCGAGGGGTATTCACCCCTCCACTTT. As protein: CASSSEGYSPLHF.

This CDR3 reads CASSRQAFLAKNIQYF. CDR3 in DNA: TGCGCCAGCAGCCGACAGGCTTTTCTAGCCAAAAACATTCAGTACTTC. The chain has TRBV4-1 and TRBJ2-4, with TRBD1 as a possible D gene (6 bases). This CDR3 comprises 16 residues. V dropped 4 bases and J dropped 0 bases, with 13 bases sitting between them. The germline CDR1 and CDR2 sequences are MGHRA and YSYEKL.

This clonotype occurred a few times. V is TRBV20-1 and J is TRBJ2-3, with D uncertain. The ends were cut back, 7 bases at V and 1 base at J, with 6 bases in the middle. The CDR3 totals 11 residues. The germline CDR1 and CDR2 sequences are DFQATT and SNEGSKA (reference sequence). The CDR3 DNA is TGCAGTGGAGTGCGCACAGATACGCAGTATTTT. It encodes CSGVRTDTQYF.

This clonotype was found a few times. CDR3 in DNA: TGTGCCAGCAGCTACTTGGGACAGGGGGCCAATGAGCAGTTCTTC. Translating gives CASSYLGQGANEQFF. The chain joins TRBV7-2 to TRBJ2-1, with 12 bases that match TRBD1. The CDR3 length is 15 residues. The trim removed 4 bases at V and 6 bases at J, leaving 4 bases unmatched. In germline, CDR1 is SGHTA, CDR2 FQGNSA.

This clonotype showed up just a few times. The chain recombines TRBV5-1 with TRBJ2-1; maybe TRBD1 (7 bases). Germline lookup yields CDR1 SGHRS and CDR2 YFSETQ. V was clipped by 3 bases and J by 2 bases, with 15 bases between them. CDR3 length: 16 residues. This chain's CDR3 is CASSSTRGETYNEQFF. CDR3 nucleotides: TGCGCCAGCAGCTCTACCAGGGGGGAGACCTACAATGAGCAGTTCTTC.

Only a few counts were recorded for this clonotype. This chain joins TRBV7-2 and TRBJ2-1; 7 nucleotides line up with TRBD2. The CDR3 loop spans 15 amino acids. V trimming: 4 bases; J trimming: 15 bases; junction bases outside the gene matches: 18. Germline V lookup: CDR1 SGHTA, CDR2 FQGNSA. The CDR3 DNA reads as TGTGCCAGCAGCTCCCCTCGAGTTGGGCGGGAGAGACCGTTCTTC. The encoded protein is CASSSPRVGRERPFF.

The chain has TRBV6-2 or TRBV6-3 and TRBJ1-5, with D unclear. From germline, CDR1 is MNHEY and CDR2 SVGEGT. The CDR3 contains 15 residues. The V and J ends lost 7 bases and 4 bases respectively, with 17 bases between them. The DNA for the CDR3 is TGTGCCAGCACCCAAGTCGCCCTAGGTAATCAGCCCCAGCATTTT. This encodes CASTQVALGNQPQHF.

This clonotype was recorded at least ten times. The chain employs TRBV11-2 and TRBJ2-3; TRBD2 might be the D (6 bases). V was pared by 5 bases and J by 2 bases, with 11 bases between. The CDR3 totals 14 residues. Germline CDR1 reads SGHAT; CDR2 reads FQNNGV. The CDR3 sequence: CASSKWEDTDTQYF. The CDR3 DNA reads TGTGCCAGCAGCAAATGGGAGGACACAGATACGCAGTATTTT.

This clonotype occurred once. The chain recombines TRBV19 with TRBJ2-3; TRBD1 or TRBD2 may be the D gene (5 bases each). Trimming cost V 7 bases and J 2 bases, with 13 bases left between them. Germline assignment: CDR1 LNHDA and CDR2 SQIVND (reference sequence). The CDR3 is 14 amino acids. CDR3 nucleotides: TGTGCCAGTACGGGGCTACTTCTCACAGATACGCAGTATTTT. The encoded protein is CASTGLLLTDTQYF.

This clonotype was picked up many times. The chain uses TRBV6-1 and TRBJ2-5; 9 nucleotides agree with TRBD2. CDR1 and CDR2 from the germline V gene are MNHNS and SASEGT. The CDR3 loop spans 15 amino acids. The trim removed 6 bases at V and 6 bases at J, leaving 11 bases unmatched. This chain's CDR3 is CASRPLPGTSKTQYF. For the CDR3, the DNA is TGTGCCAGCAGGCCACTCCCGGGGACTAGCAAGACCCAGTACTTC.

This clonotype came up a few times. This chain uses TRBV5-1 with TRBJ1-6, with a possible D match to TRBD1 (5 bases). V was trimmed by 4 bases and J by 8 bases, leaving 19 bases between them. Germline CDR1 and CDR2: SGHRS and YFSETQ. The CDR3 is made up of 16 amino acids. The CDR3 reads CASSDSTGGDDSPLHF. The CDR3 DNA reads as TGCGCCAGCAGCGACTCCACGGGGGGTGATGATTCACCCCTCCACTTT.

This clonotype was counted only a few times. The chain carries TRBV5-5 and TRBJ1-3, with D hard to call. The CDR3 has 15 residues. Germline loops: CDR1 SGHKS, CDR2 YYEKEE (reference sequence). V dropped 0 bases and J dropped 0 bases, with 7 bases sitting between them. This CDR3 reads CASSLDTGSGNTIYF. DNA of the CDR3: TGTGCCAGCAGCTTGGATACGGGCTCTGGAAACACCATATATTTT.

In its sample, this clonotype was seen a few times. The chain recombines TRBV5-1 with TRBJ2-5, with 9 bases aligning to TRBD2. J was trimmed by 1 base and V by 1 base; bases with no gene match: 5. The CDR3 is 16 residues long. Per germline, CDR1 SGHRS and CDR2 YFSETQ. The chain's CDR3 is CASSLRLAGIQETQYF. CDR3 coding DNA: TGCGCCAGCAGCTTGCGTCTAGCGGGAATCCAAGAGACCCAGTACTTC. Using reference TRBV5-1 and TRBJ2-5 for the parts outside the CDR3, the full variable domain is KAGVTQTPRYLIKTRGQQVTLSCSPISGHRSVSWYQQTPGQGLQFLFEYFSETQRNKGNFPGRFSGRQFSNSRSEMNVSTLELGDSALYLCASSLRLAGIQETQYFGPGTRLLVL.

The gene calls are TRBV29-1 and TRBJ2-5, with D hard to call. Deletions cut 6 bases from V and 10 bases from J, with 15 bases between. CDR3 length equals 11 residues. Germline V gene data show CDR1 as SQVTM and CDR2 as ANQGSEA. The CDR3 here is CSVSPNAHQYF. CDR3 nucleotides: TGCAGCGTCAGTCCAAACGCCCACCAGTACTTC. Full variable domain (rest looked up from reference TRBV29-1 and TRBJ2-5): SAVISQKPSRDICQRGTSLTIQCQVDSQVTMMFWYRQQPGQSLTLIATANQGSEATYESGFVIDKFPISRPNLTFSTLTVSNMSPEDSSIYLCSVSPNAHQYFGPGTRLLVL.

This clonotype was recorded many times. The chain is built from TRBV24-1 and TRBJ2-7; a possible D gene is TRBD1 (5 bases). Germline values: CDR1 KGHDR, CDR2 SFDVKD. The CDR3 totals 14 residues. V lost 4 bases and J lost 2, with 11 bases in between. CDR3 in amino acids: CATSDEQEPYEQYF. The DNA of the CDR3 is TGTGCCACCAGTGACGAACAGGAACCCTACGAGCAGTACTTC.

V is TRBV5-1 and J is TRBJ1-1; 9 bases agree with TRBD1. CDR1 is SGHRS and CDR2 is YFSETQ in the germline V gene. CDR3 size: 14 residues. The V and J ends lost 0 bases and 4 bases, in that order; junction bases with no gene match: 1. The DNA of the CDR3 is TGCGCCAGCAGCTTGGCACAGGGGGCCACTGAAGCTTTCTTT. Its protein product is CASSLAQGATEAFF.

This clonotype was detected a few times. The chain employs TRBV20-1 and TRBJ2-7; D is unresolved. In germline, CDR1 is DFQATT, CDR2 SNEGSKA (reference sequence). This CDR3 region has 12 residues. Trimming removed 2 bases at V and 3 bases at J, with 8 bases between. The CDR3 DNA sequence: TGCAGTGCTAGAATACACGGCTACGAGCAGTACTTC. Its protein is CSARIHGYEQYF.

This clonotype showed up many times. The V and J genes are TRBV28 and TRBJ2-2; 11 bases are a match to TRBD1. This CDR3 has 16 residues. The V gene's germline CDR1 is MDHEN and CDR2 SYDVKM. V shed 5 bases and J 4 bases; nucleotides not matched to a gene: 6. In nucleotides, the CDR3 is TGTGCCAGCAGTGCCTCCGGGACAGGGGGCACCGGGGAGCTGTTTTTT. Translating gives CASSASGTGGTGELFF.

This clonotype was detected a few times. The CDR3 sequence: CSAWKGAGSYNSPLHF. CDR3 coding DNA: TGCAGTGCTTGGAAAGGGGCCGGCTCCTATAATTCACCCCTCCACTTT. The genes are TRBV20-1 and TRBJ1-6, with D tentatively TRBD1 (5 bases). The CDR3 spans 16 residues. Germline CDR1 reads DFQATT; CDR2 reads SNEGSKA (reference sequence). V dropped 5 bases and J dropped 0 bases, with 14 bases sitting between them.

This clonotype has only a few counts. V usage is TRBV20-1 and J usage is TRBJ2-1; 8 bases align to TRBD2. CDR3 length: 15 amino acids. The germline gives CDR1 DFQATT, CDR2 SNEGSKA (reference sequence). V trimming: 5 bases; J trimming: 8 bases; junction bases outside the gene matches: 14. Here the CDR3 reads CSASSAGVIDYEQFF. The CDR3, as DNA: TGCAGTGCTTCCTCAGCGGGAGTAATCGACTATGAGCAGTTCTTC.

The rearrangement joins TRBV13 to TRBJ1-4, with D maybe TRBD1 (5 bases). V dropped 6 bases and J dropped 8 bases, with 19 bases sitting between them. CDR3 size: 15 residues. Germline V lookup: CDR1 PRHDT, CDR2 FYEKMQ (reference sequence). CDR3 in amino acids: CASRPRDLEGEKLFF. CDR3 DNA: TGTGCCAGCAGGCCCCGGGACCTTGAGGGGGAAAAACTGTTTTTT. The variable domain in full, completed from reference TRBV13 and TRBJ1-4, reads AAGVIQSPRHLIKEKRETATLKCYPIPRHDTVYWYQQGPGQDPQFLISFYEKMQSDKGSIPDRFSAQQFSDYHSELNMSSLELGDSALYFCASRPRDLEGEKLFFGSGTQLSVL.